This entry describes one TCR beta chain. Its antigen is not identified. The V gene's germline CDR1 is MNHEY and CDR2 SMNVEV (reference sequence). J was trimmed by 4 bases and V by 4 bases; bases with no gene match: 5. The CDR3 runs to 16 residues. The data derive from a study of T cells in Graves' hyperthyroidism and ophthalmopathy. Study outcomes and limitations: From stable hyperthyroidism, ophthalmopathy was separated by a 13 V-J model.

The source material, RNA transcripts, was used to amplify TCR beta CDR3 regions. During a first-round RT-PCR of the TCR CDR3, the HTBI primer set was used. One entry per CDR3 protein results from TCRdb running MiXCR on the multiplex PCR reads. The table lists around 600,000 distinct CDR3 sequences, 11% to 15% of them singletons. Sequenced sample: blood. This receptor was obtained from a woman aged 18 to 35 with Graves' ophthalmopathy. V usage is TRBV27 and J usage is TRBJ2-5; 14 bases are a match to TRBD2. For the CDR3, the DNA is TGTGCCAGCAGTTCTGGGACTAGCGGGAGACGAGAGACCCAGTACTTC. It specifies CASSSGTSGRRETQYF.